This T cell receptor (beta chain) was obtained from a study of OX40 agonist ivuxolimab in advanced cancers. Study-wide context: People who had prior anti-PD-1, anti-PD-L1 or anti-CTLA-4 therapy could take part, and under 50% had some.

This clone has only a few counts. Its target is not known. Here immunoSEQ multiplex PCR was the method, and the copy in TCRdb shows in-frame clones only, minus some. The data contain tens of thousands of clones, roughly nine tenths of them seen just once; the ten biggest clones take up roughly 12%. Study-wide results and caveats: No antigen was identified for the clonally expanded peripheral T cells.

Germline lookup yields CDR1 ENHRY and CDR2 SYGVKD. The CDR3 covers 16 residues. Between the trimmed V and J ends, which lost 9 bases and 2 bases, there was a span of 17 bases. This chain uses TRBV10-3 with TRBJ2-6; D may be TRBD1 or TRBD2 (5 bases each). The input for sequencing was CD4+ or CD8+ T cells sorted from blood, taken in a trial of the OX40 agonist ivuxolimab. This clonotype was obtained from an adult with an advanced solid tumor such as melanoma, head and neck, liver or kidney cancer. The CDR3 here is CAIAGTDLPGANVLTF. The CDR3 coding sequence is TGTGCCATTGCCGGGACGGATCTCCCTGGGGCCAACGTCCTGACTTTC.